These 32 T cell receptor beta chains were sequenced from one sample in a study of blood T cell repertoires in COVID-19. Clones were read by immunoSEQ multiplex PCR, and TCRdb kept only the in-frame ones, dropping some. This table holds roughly 260,000 clones, approximately 86% found once. Material for sequencing was peripheral blood. Receptor source: a middle-aged man who had recovered from COVID-19.

This clone was seen only a few times. The chain joins TRBV6-5 to TRBJ1-6; 10 nucleotides line up with TRBD1. The CDR3 runs 14 residues. CDR1 MNHEY and CDR2 SVGAGI come from the germline V gene. V lost 8 bases, J lost 10 bases, and 8 bases stayed unmatched. Written as DNA, the CDR3 is TGTGCCAGCTGCCGGGACAGGGGACTCTCACCCCTCCACTTT. Translation: CASCRDRGLSPLHF.

The J gene is TRBJ1-1, the V gene TRBV6-1, with D tentatively TRBD1 (5 bases). Trimming pared 5 bases from V and 4 bases from J, leaving 14 bases between. Germline V gene data show CDR1 as MNHNS and CDR2 as SASEGT. This CDR3 comprises 14 residues. CDR3 region: CASSPGGWATEAFF. CDR3 coding DNA: TGTGCCAGCAGTCCCGGGGGGTGGGCCACTGAAGCTTTCTTT.

V usage is TRBV2 and J usage is TRBJ2-7, with 8 bases identical to TRBD2. V dropped 8 bases and J dropped 6; count of bases not matched to a gene: 18. Germline V lookup: CDR1 SNHLY, CDR2 FYNNEI. There are 16 residues in the CDR3. The CDR3 nucleotides read TGTGCCAGCCAGTCTCCGGGGGGGACTAGAGGGAGCGAGCAGTACTTC. Protein sequence: CASQSPGGTRGSEQYF.

V gene TRBV7-2 combines with J gene TRBJ2-3, with 9 bases that match TRBD2. This CDR3 has 16 residues. CDR1 is SGHTA, CDR2 FQGNSA, per germline. The ends lost 1 base at V and 4 bases at J; junction bases unmatched: 6. Written as DNA, the CDR3 is TGTGCCAGCAGCTTAGGTCCAGCGGGAGGTCCAGATACGCAGTATTTT. It encodes CASSLGPAGGPDTQYF.

The chain links TRBV18 to TRBJ1-1, with 7 bases that match TRBD1. The CDR3 runs 16 residues. Trimming took 3 bases from V and 5 from J; bases not matched to a gene: 12. CDR1 and CDR2 from the germline V gene are KGHSH and LQKENI. The CDR3: CASSPATAGGGTEAFF. The CDR3 nucleotides read TGTGCCAGCTCACCGGCGACGGCAGGGGGTGGAACTGAAGCTTTCTTT.

The V and J genes are TRBV4-3 and TRBJ2-7; the D gene is possibly TRBD2 (6 bases). Looked up from germline, CDR1 is LGHNA and CDR2 is YSLEER. V was cut by 0 bases and J by 3 bases, with 12 bases left in between. CDR3 length: 15 amino acids. For the CDR3, the DNA is TGCGCCAGCAGCCAAGAAAGGGTGGGGGGCTACGAGCAGTACTTC. Translation gives CASSQERVGGYEQYF.

This chain connects TRBV3-1 (or the pseudogene TRBV3-2) to TRBJ2-3; 11 nucleotides match TRBD2. The germline V gene has CDR1 LGHDT and CDR2 YNNKEL (reference sequence). The CDR3 has 15 amino acids. The trim removed 6 bases at V and 3 bases at J, leaving 5 bases unmatched. CDR3 region: CASSIAGGKTDTQYF. DNA of the CDR3: TGTGCCAGCAGTATAGCGGGAGGGAAAACAGATACGCAGTATTTT.

This clone was picked up one time. The rearrangement uses TRBV6-6 and TRBJ1-4; D uncertain. The CDR3 has 15 residues. CDR1 and CDR2 (germline): MNHNY, SVGAGI (reference sequence). Trimming pared 2 bases from V and 8 bases from J, leaving 15 bases between. Here the CDR3 reads CASSYVVGVGEKLFF. DNA of the CDR3: TGTGCCAGCAGTTACGTGGTCGGGGTGGGGGAAAAACTGTTTTTT.

The J gene is TRBJ1-3, the V gene TRBV29-1; D possibly corresponds to TRBD1 (6 bases). This CDR3 spans 13 amino acids. V was pared by 7 bases and J by 1 base, with 11 bases between. Germline V lookup: CDR1 SQVTM, CDR2 ANQGSEA. CDR3 loop: CSGLRGSGNTIYF. The CDR3 DNA is TGCAGCGGCCTCAGGGGTTCTGGAAACACCATATATTTT.

For this clone: Different DNA sequences within this sample yield the same CDR3. V usage is TRBV27 and J usage is TRBJ2-7; 7 bases are a match to TRBD1. Germline-derived CDR1 and CDR2 are MNHEY and SMNVEV (reference sequence). Trimming at V came to 6 bases and at J to 4 bases, leaving 9 bases not matched to a gene. This CDR3 is 14 amino acids long. The CDR3 bases are TGTGCCAGCAGCCTTCGAAGACAGGGATACGAGCAGTACTTC. This translates into CASSLRRQGYEQYF.

V and J are TRBV6-5 and TRBJ1-5, with 9 bases matching TRBD1. The germline gives CDR1 MNHEY, CDR2 SVGAGI. The CDR3 runs to 15 residues. The CDR3 sequence is CAATLGQGGFQPQHF. The CDR3, as DNA: TGTGCGGCAACGTTGGGACAGGGAGGGTTCCAGCCCCAGCATTTT.

A few counts support this clone. V usage is TRBV6-2 or TRBV6-3 and J usage is TRBJ1-1, with unresolved D. CDR1 and CDR2 (germline): MNHEY, SVGEGT. This CDR3 spans 15 amino acids. Between the trimmed V and J ends, which lost 5 bases and 1 base, there was a span of 14 bases. CDR3 in amino acids: CASSLLPHGNTEAFF. The CDR3, as DNA: TGTGCCAGCAGTCTTCTACCCCATGGGAACACTGAAGCTTTCTTT.

This clone was observed a single time. V and J are TRBV18 and TRBJ2-3, with TRBD2 matching over 9 bases. The V gene's germline CDR1 is KGHSH and CDR2 LQKENI. The trim removed 2 bases at V and 4 bases at J, leaving 7 bases unmatched. This CDR3 is built from 16 residues. The CDR3 protein is CASSPGAGGVADTQYF. The DNA for the CDR3 is TGTGCCAGCTCACCAGGAGCGGGGGGCGTCGCAGATACGCAGTATTTT.

The CDR3: CASSSKRTGPYEQYF. DNA for the CDR3: TGTGCCAGCAGTTCCAAAAGGACAGGCCCCTACGAGCAGTACTTC. The chain couples TRBV27 to TRBJ2-7; 7 nucleotides agree with TRBD1. The length of the CDR3 is 15 residues. V was clipped by 4 bases and J by 2 bases; unmatched bases: 8. The germline V gene has CDR1 MNHEY and CDR2 SMNVEV (reference sequence).

The chain carries TRBV5-8 and TRBJ1-5; tentatively, D is TRBD1 (6 bases). V lost 0 bases and J lost 6, with 13 bases in between. CDR3 size: 15 residues. The V gene's germline CDR1 is SGHTS and CDR2 YDEGEE. CDR3 sequence reads: CASSLGQVGGQPQHF. The CDR3 DNA follows: TGTGCCAGCAGCTTGGGACAGGTCGGAGGTCAGCCCCAGCATTTT.

The table lists this clone with a few counts. The chain combines TRBV18 with TRBJ1-2; 7 bases match TRBD1. The CDR3 totals 15 residues. V shed 6 bases, J shed 4 bases, and the junction held 11 bases outside the gene matches. The germline V gene encodes CDR1 KGHSH and CDR2 LQKENI. CDR3 coding DNA: TGTGCCAGCTCGCCTACAGGGGCCGGGCTCTATGGCTACACCTTC. It yields the protein CASSPTGAGLYGYTF.

V is TRBV7-8 and J is TRBJ2-7; D perhaps matches TRBD1 (6 bases). The V end lost 5 bases, the J end lost 4 bases, and 18 bases lay between the germline ends. Germline CDR1 is SGHVS and CDR2 is FQNEAQ. The CDR3 has 15 amino acids. CDR3 sequence reads: CASSLRAGAGYEQYF. DNA of the CDR3: TGTGCCAGCAGCCTCAGGGCAGGGGCAGGGTACGAGCAGTACTTC.

This clone occurred a few times. The chain recombines TRBV5-4 with TRBJ2-7, with 7 bases fitting TRBD1. The CDR3 is 13 residues long. Per the germline V gene, CDR1 is SGHNT and CDR2 is YYREEE (reference sequence). The V gene end was trimmed by 2 bases and the J gene end by 6 bases; junction bases not matched to a gene: 5. CDR3 DNA sequence: TGTGCCAGCAGCTTAGACAGGGTTGGCGAGCAGTACTTC. It yields the protein CASSLDRVGEQYF.

The chain is built from TRBV29-1 and TRBJ2-1; D possibly corresponds to TRBD2 (5 bases). The V gene's germline CDR1 is SQVTM and CDR2 ANQGSEA. With 6 bases removed from V and 6 bases from J, the gap between germline ends came to 24 bases. This CDR3 has 16 residues. Here the CDR3 DNA reads TGCAGCGTCGGAGGACCTTCACGACCGGGGTTCAATGAGCAGTTCTTC. This encodes CSVGGPSRPGFNEQFF.

The rearrangement joins TRBV5-4 to TRBJ1-2; TRBD1 might be the D (6 bases). The CDR3 is 15 amino acids. In germline, CDR1 is SGHNT, CDR2 YYREEE (reference sequence). Trimming took 6 bases from V and 2 from J, leaving 17 bases between them. In nucleotides, the CDR3 is TGTGCCAGCAATTACGGTTCCAGGGGAAACTATGGCTACACCTTC. Its translation: CASNYGSRGNYGYTF.

Only one count was recorded for this clone. This chain connects TRBV4-3 to TRBJ1-2; D unclear. CDR1 LGHNA and CDR2 YSLEER come from the germline V gene. This CDR3 has 15 amino acids. Trimming removed 0 bases from V and 3 bases from J, with 11 bases in between. CDR3 region: CASSQEGSGHYGYTF. The CDR3 nucleotides read TGCGCCAGCAGCCAAGAGGGTTCTGGGCACTATGGCTACACCTTC.

The chain has TRBV7-2 and TRBJ2-3; perhaps TRBD2 as D (5 bases). The CDR3 is 15 amino acids. Deletions cut 3 bases from V and 1 base from J, with 11 bases between. Germline V lookup: CDR1 SGHTA, CDR2 FQGNSA. CDR3 amino acids: CASSLLGRRTDTQYF. The CDR3 coding sequence is TGTGCCAGCAGCTTGTTAGGGAGACGCACAGATACGCAGTATTTT.

This clone was seen just once. V and J are TRBV6-2 or TRBV6-3 and TRBJ2-1; the match to TRBD1 covers 7 bases. The V gene end was trimmed by 5 bases and the J gene end by 3 bases; junction bases not matched to a gene: 7. The CDR3 is 15 residues long. Germline V CDR1 and CDR2: MNHEY, SVGEGT. The CDR3: CASSHRQGDYNEQFF. In DNA, the CDR3 is TGTGCCAGCAGTCACCGACAGGGAGACTACAATGAGCAGTTCTTC.

This rearrangement joins TRBV7-8 to TRBJ1-4; D remains ambiguous. The CDR3 spans 17 residues. V lost 5 bases and J 0 bases, leaving 16 bases between the germline ends. Per the germline V gene, CDR1 is SGHVS and CDR2 is FQNEAQ. This CDR3 reads CASSPRKSRSTNEKLFF. The CDR3 nucleotides read TGTGCCAGCAGCCCCAGAAAGTCCCGATCAACTAATGAAAAACTGTTTTTT.

V is TRBV7-9 and J is TRBJ2-7; TRBD2 agrees at 11 bases. The CDR3 totals 14 residues. Germline CDR1 SEHNR, CDR2 FQNEAQ (reference sequence). V dropped 8 bases and J dropped 6; count of bases not matched to a gene: 9. The CDR3 nucleotides read TGTGCCAGCGGGGGGGGACTAGCGGTACCCGAGCAGTACTTC. This translates into CASGGGLAVPEQYF.

The chain carries TRBV5-6 and TRBJ2-1, with 8 bases that match TRBD2. The germline V gene has CDR1 SGHDT and CDR2 YYEEEE. This CDR3 region has 16 residues. Trimming removed 4 bases from V and 12 bases from J; junction bases left unmatched: 18. CDR3 sequence: CASSLLRGGRVAGQFF. The CDR3 DNA is TGTGCCAGCAGCCTCCTACGGGGGGGGAGGGTCGCTGGGCAGTTCTTC. The full variable domain, completed using reference TRBV5-6 and TRBJ2-1, is DAGVTQSPTHLIKTRGQQVTLRCSPKSGHDTVSWYQQALGQGPQFIFQYYEEEERQRGNFPDRFSGHQFPNYSSELNVNALLLGDSALYLCASSLLRGGRVAGQFFGPGTRLTVL.

The rearrangement joins TRBV5-1 to TRBJ2-1; TRBD2 matches at 8 bases. The germline CDR1 and CDR2 sequences are SGHRS and YFSETQ. V lost 4 bases to trimming and J lost 2 bases; unmatched junction nucleotides: 8. The length of the CDR3 is 16 residues. DNA of the CDR3: TGCGCCAGCAGCCCCAGCAGCGGGAGCGCCTACAATGAGCAGTTCTTC. Translated: CASSPSSGSAYNEQFF.

The chain combines TRBV10-1 with TRBJ2-5; D perhaps matches TRBD1 (6 bases). The V gene's germline CDR1 is WNHNN and CDR2 SYGVQD (reference sequence). The CDR3 runs 13 residues. Trimming left V 4 bases short and J 4 bases short, with 10 bases between. The CDR3 DNA is TGCGCCAGCAGTGTCCGAGGGGGAGAGACCCAGTACTTC. Translating gives CASSVRGGETQYF.

This chain uses TRBV6-5 with TRBJ2-7; 10 bases are shared with TRBD1. CDR1 is MNHEY, CDR2 SVGAGI, per germline. V was pared by 5 bases and J by 4 bases, with 8 bases of the junction left unmatched. The CDR3 extends over 15 amino acids. The CDR3 nucleotides are TGTGCCAGCAGTCTTGCCGGGACAGGGGTATACGAGCAGTACTTC. It specifies CASSLAGTGVYEQYF.

V is TRBV7-2 and J is TRBJ2-5; TRBD2 aligns across 8 bases. The CDR3 sequence is 15 residues long. Germline lookup yields CDR1 SGHTA and CDR2 FQGNSA. Trimming at V came to 0 bases and at J to 2 bases, leaving 2 bases not matched to a gene. The CDR3 region is CASSLARGGQETQYF. CDR3 in DNA: TGTGCCAGCAGCTTAGCCCGGGGGGGGCAAGAGACCCAGTACTTC.

As concerns this clone: This sample includes further DNA sequences coding for the same CDR3. The chain joins TRBV6-5 to TRBJ1-2; D is perhaps TRBD1 (6 bases). This CDR3 comprises 13 residues. The V and J ends lost 3 bases and 3 bases respectively, with 8 bases between them. Germline V gene sequence: CDR1 MNHEY, CDR2 SVGAGI. CDR3 protein: CASSYGQYYGYTF. Here the CDR3 DNA reads TGTGCCAGCAGTTATGGACAGTACTATGGCTACACCTTC.

The chain couples TRBV7-9 to TRBJ1-2; TRBD1 agrees at 9 bases. J lost 6 bases, V lost 1 base, and 3 bases had no gene match. The CDR3 loop spans 14 amino acids. Germline V CDR1 and CDR2: SEHNR, FQNEAQ (reference sequence). The CDR3 region has the DNA TGTGCCAGCAGCTTAGAGGGACAGGGAGATGGCTACACCTTC. Translated, it gives CASSLEGQGDGYTF.